What follows describes a single T cell receptor (beta chain). What it recognizes is unknown. The PCR ran on 60 Vbeta and 13 Jbeta primers. Profiled with immunoSEQ multiplex PCR; TCRdb holds only in-frame clones, not every one. There are about 73,000 clones in the sample; around 75% occur only once, and around 12% lies in the top ten. The sample is drawn from a study of cytomegalovirus exposure and HLA in healthy donors. At the level of the study: Most donors, 81% of a few hundred genotyped, fell in the Caucasian-associated ancestry cluster. Findings and limits, study-wide: Specificity of three CMV-associated chains for CMV antigens was verified in vitro. Reported performance of the classifier showed diagnosis of cytomegalovirus status with high specificity and sensitivity.

The V end was cut by 1 base, the J end by 7 bases, with 16 bases between. CDR3 length equals 16 residues. In germline, CDR1 is MGHRA, CDR2 YSYEKL. Sequences were obtained from PBMCs. The chain recombines TRBV4-1 with TRBJ2-2, with a weak D call TRBD2 (5 bases). This clonotype originated in a man aged 70 or older in good health and CMV-seronegative. The CDR3 loop reads CASSQGLGVRYGELFF. The CDR3 DNA is TGCGCCAGCAGCCAAGGTCTCGGGGTTAGGTACGGGGAGCTGTTTTTT.